The rows below give T cell receptor beta chains drawn from one sample of a study of regulatory T cells in long-lasting Graves disease. A single record per CDR3 protein comes from TCRdb applying MiXCR to the multiplex PCR reads. The sample holds 320,000 or so distinct CDR3 sequences; over 15% are singletons and the top ten take roughly 40%. The source material was peripheral blood mononuclear cells (PBMCs), sampled at new diagnosis, from a patient treated with antithyroid drugs. The origin of the receptors is a female donor with Graves disease. The CDR3 runs from the conserved cysteine through the conserved F or W. The D gene is left open where the match is weak. For some rows the clone size is stated as once, few or many, or as a class when expanded; others skip it.

j_call | d_call | v_call | clone_size | cdr3_aa | cdr3_nt
TRBJ1-2 | TRBD1 | TRBV28 | many | CASRGQAGDYGYTF | TGTGCCAGCAGGGGACAGGCCGGCGACTATGGCTACACCTTC
TRBJ2-5 | . | TRBV20-1 | . | CSAPSSTGREIEETQYF | TGCAGTGCCCCCAGCTCAACAGGGCGGGAGATCGAGGAGACCCAGTACTTC
TRBJ2-3 | . | TRBV27 | many | CASSLSDPDTQYF | TGTGCCAGCAGTTTATCCGACCCAGATACGCAGTATTTT
TRBJ2-1 | . | TRBV11-2 | few | CASRDRAYNEQFF | TGTGCCAGCAGAGACAGAGCCTACAATGAGCAGTTCTTC
TRBJ2-6 | . | TRBV5-1 | many | CASSLGGAGGANVLTF | TGCGCCAGCAGCTTGGGAGGGGCAGGGGGGGCCAACGTCCTGACTTTC
TRBJ1-1 | TRBD1 | TRBV6-1 | many | CASGRGGKAPEAFF | TGTGCCAGCGGACGAGGGGGCAAGGCTCCTGAAGCTTTCTTT
TRBJ2-7 | . | TRBV20-1 | many | CSATPLEGLGAYEQYF | TGCAGTGCTACGCCTTTGGAGGGCCTTGGGGCCTACGAGCAGTACTTC
TRBJ2-1 | TRBD2 | TRBV19 | many | CASSKGRGSGRVSYNEQFF | TGTGCCAGTAGTAAGGGGCGAGGGAGCGGGAGGGTATCCTACAATGAGCAGTTCTTC
TRBJ1-4 | . | TRBV7-6 | . | CASSPGRIPNEKLFF | TGTGCCAGCAGCCCCGGGAGAATACCTAATGAAAAACTGTTTTTT
TRBJ2-1 | . | TRBV5-4 | . | CASSRGPLYNEQFF | TGTGCCAGCAGCCGGGGGCCCCTCTACAATGAGCAGTTCTTC
TRBJ1-6 | TRBD1 | TRBV19 | many | CASTGTAKRAYNSPLHF | TGTGCCAGTACCGGGACAGCGAAAAGGGCCTATAATTCACCCCTCCACTTT
TRBJ1-2 | TRBD1 | TRBV6-1 | many | CASSPPGDRNYGYTF | TGTGCCAGCAGTCCCCCAGGGGACAGGAACTATGGCTACACCTTC
TRBJ2-3 | TRBD2 | TRBV20-1 | . | CSARDEGLAGGPHTQYF | TGCAGTGCTAGAGATGAGGGACTAGCGGGAGGGCCACATACGCAGTATTTT
TRBJ1-2 | TRBD1 | TRBV4-2 | many | CASSQDRGADSNYGYTF | TGTGCCAGCAGCCAAGACAGGGGGGCCGACTCTAACTATGGCTACACCTTC
TRBJ2-3 | . | TRBV11-3 | many | CASSPLLGTQYF | TGTGCCAGCAGCCCCTTGCTGGGGACGCAGTATTTT
TRBJ2-7 | . | TRBV28 | many | CASRAGDEQYF | TGTGCCAGCAGGGCTGGTGACGAGCAGTACTTC
TRBJ2-1 | TRBD2 | TRBV2 | . | CATQGLAGVGEQFF | TGTGCCACCCAGGGACTAGCGGGGGTTGGTGAGCAGTTCTTC
TRBJ2-7 | TRBD2 | TRBV12-3/TRBV12-4 | many | CASSLETSGRAYEQYF | TGTGCCAGCAGTTTAGAAACTAGCGGGAGGGCCTACGAGCAGTACTTC
TRBJ1-6 | . | TRBV20-1 | . | CSARDVQGYNSPLHF | TGCAGTGCTAGAGATGTTCAAGGGTATAATTCACCCCTCCACTTT
TRBJ2-3 | . | TRBV28 | many | CALGEGGHVADTQYF | TGTGCCCTCGGCGAGGGGGGCCATGTGGCAGATACGCAGTATTTT
TRBJ1-4 | . | TRBV19 | many | CASSAGTSRWEKLFF | TGTGCCAGTAGTGCCGGGACTTCCAGGTGGGAAAAACTGTTTTTT
TRBJ2-2 | . | TRBV6-2/TRBV6-3 | many | CASSNRVDTGELFF | TGTGCCAGCAGTAATAGGGTTGATACCGGGGAGCTGTTTTTT
TRBJ2-3 | TRBD2 | TRBV5-1 | many | CASSFLAGGLGTDTQYF | TGCGCCAGCAGCTTCCTAGCGGGAGGGTTGGGCACAGATACGCAGTATTTT
TRBJ2-7 | . | TRBV19 | . | CASSTGPQSYEQYF | TGTGCCAGTTCTACCGGGCCTCAATCCTACGAGCAGTACTTC
TRBJ1-1 | . | TRBV30 | . | CAWRLASLNTEAFF | TGTGCCTGGAGACTCGCCTCCTTGAACACTGAAGCTTTCTTT
TRBJ1-1 | . | TRBV20-1 | . | CSAVTLGDMNTEAFF | TGCAGTGCTGTCACCCTTGGGGACATGAACACTGAAGCTTTCTTT
TRBJ1-5 | TRBD1 | TRBV12-3/TRBV12-4 | many | CASSRGTGGGQPQHF | TGTGCCAGCAGTCGGGGGACAGGGGGAGGTCAGCCCCAGCATTTT
TRBJ2-1 | TRBD2 | TRBV25-1 | many | CASSATPQASGYTYNEQFF | TGTGCCAGCAGTGCAACCCCCCAGGCTAGCGGGTATACCTACAATGAGCAGTTCTTC
TRBJ2-5 | . | TRBV7-9 | many | CASSSLRGGLYF | TGTGCCAGCAGCTCGCTCCGAGGGGGTTTGTACTTC
TRBJ2-7 | . | TRBV12-3/TRBV12-4 | many | CASSPIRQASLSYEQYF | TGTGCCAGCAGTCCCATTAGACAGGCAAGCCTCTCCTACGAGCAGTACTTC
TRBJ2-7 | TRBD1 | TRBV12-3/TRBV12-4 | many | CASSFGTGVYEQYF | TGTGCCAGCAGTTTCGGGACAGGGGTATACGAGCAGTACTTC
TRBJ2-5 | . | TRBV28 | many | CASRRQTETQYF | TGTGCCAGCAGACGGCAGACAGAGACCCAGTACTTC
TRBJ2-1 | TRBD2 | TRBV2 | many | CASSVGGTSGSMLEQFF | TGTGCCAGCAGCGTAGGCGGGACTAGCGGGAGTATGCTTGAGCAGTTCTTC
TRBJ1-1 | . | TRBV19 | many | CASSIDFQGTPNTEAFF | TGTGCCAGTAGTATAGATTTCCAGGGAACACCGAACACTGAAGCTTTCTTT
TRBJ1-5 | TRBD1 | TRBV19 | . | CASSKPGQGTDTQHF | TGTGCCAGTAGCAAACCGGGACAGGGGACAGATACGCAGCATTTT
TRBJ2-3 | TRBD1 | TRBV11-2 | . | CASSLAGTGGGGTDTQYF | TGTGCCAGCAGCTTAGCCGGGACAGGGGGCGGCGGGACAGATACGCAGTATTTT
TRBJ2-5 | . | TRBV6-5 | many | CASSYPVVETQYF | TGTGCCAGCAGTTACCCGGTGGTGGAGACCCAGTACTTC
TRBJ1-2 | . | TRBV12-3/TRBV12-4 | . | CASSSSGVYGYTF | TGTGCCAGTTCCTCTTCAGGGGTTTATGGCTACACCTTC
TRBJ2-2 | TRBD2 | TRBV9 | many | CASSNPTSGSNTGELFF | TGTGCCAGCAGCAACCCGACTAGCGGGAGCAACACCGGGGAGCTGTTTTTT
TRBJ2-7 | . | TRBV20-1 | few | CSARGRGGKYEQYF | TGCAGTGCTAGAGGCAGGGGCGGAAAGTACGAGCAGTACTTC
TRBJ2-3 | TRBD2 | TRBV27 | many | CASSRRGIAGGSHTDTQYF | TGTGCCAGCAGCCGCAGGGGCATAGCGGGAGGCTCCCACACAGATACGCAGTATTTT
TRBJ1-1 | . | TRBV3-1 | many | CASSSAGGTEAFF | TGTGCCAGCAGCTCGGCAGGTGGCACTGAAGCTTTCTTT
TRBJ2-2 | TRBD1 | TRBV28 | many | CASSMGQGRDPTGGELFF | TGTGCCAGCAGTATGGGACAGGGTAGGGACCCGACCGGCGGGGAGCTGTTTTTT
TRBJ2-3 | . | TRBV12-3/TRBV12-4 | many | CASGRGTDTQYF | TGTGCCAGCGGAAGGGGTACAGATACGCAGTATTTT
TRBJ2-1 | TRBD2 | TRBV20-1 | many | CSARKTGTSDYEQFF | TGCAGTGCTAGAAAGACCGGGACTAGCGATTATGAGCAGTTCTTC
TRBJ1-5 | . | TRBV11-2 | many | CASSSQNNQPQHF | TGTGCCAGCAGCTCACAGAACAATCAGCCCCAGCATTTT
TRBJ2-7 | TRBD1 | TRBV28 | many | CASSLGGQGVGEQYF | TGTGCCAGCAGTTTAGGCGGACAGGGGGTAGGCGAGCAGTACTTC
TRBJ2-2 | TRBD2 | TRBV2 | many | CASSDIRTSGRPKWGELFF | TGTGCCAGCAGTGATATCCGGACTAGCGGGAGACCCAAGTGGGGGGAGCTGTTTTTT
TRBJ2-7 | . | TRBV4-1 | . | CASSQEEGGGHYEQYF | TGCGCCAGCAGCCAAGAGGAGGGAGGCGGGCACTACGAGCAGTACTTC
TRBJ2-3 | TRBD1 | TRBV24-1 | many | CATSDRWTGSTDTQYF | TGTGCCACCAGTGATCGTTGGACAGGGAGCACAGATACGCAGTATTTT
TRBJ1-5 | . | TRBV12-3/TRBV12-4 | many | CASSLGEFSNQPQHF | TGTGCCAGCAGTTTGGGGGAGTTTAGCAATCAGCCCCAGCATTTT